Listed here is a single T cell receptor (beta chain). The target antigen is unknown. CDR3 length: 15 amino acids. The germline V gene has CDR1 SGHNT and CDR2 YYREEE (reference sequence). V was pared by 3 bases and J by 5 bases, with 17 bases between. The sample originates from a study of CD8 T cells in Susac syndrome. Negative isolation yielded CD4+ and CD8+ T cells, and FACS enriched TEMRA cells. Random hexamers primed reverse transcription of roughly 0.5 to 1 ug RNA. The authors amplified TCR beta CDR3 across 54 Vbeta and 13 Jbeta using immunoSEQ multiplex PCR. TCRdb redid the calling of the immunoSEQ multiplex PCR reads with MiXCR, one entry per CDR3 protein. The top ten hold 0.13% to 0.15% of the sample, which has more than 110,000 distinct CDR3 sequences, 85% to 95% seen once. Study-wide results and caveats: The study acknowledged a relatively small number of individuals in its TCR sequencing and HLA analysis.

The material sequenced was CD4+ T cells from PBMCs. This chain joins TRBV5-4 and TRBJ2-5, with D perhaps matching TRBD1 or TRBD2 (6 bases each). The receptor comes from a human donor with Susac syndrome. The CDR3 loop is CASSSKGRGPETQYF. CDR3 bases: TGTGCCAGCAGCTCAAAGGGCCGGGGGCCCGAGACCCAGTACTTC.